The 24 T cell receptor beta chains below come from one sample, sequenced in a study of beta chain features in type 1 diabetes. Since all of the isolated RNA was reverse transcribed, expressed TCRB transcripts were what got sequenced. Measured with immunoSEQ multiplex PCR; TCRdb has only the in-frame clones, and not every one. The sample carries around 330,000 clones, 11% recorded once. Input material: naive CD4+ T cells from blood. The receptors shown here come from a woman in her twenties or thirties in good health.

This clone was seen only a few times. The genes are TRBV29-1 and TRBJ1-2, with TRBD1 matching over 7 bases. CDR3 size: 13 residues. Germline V gene sequence: CDR1 SQVTM, CDR2 ANQGSEA. J was trimmed by 4 bases and V by 1 base; bases with no gene match: 3. The CDR3 protein is CSVEVRQGYGYTF. The CDR3 bases are TGCAGCGTTGAAGTTAGACAGGGCTATGGCTACACCTTC.

This clone was counted between two and nine times. The chain uses TRBV5-1 and TRBJ2-3; 10 bases agree with TRBD1. CDR3 size: 14 residues. Losses at the gene ends were 5 bases for V and 3 bases for J; bases not matched to a gene: 3. Germline loops: CDR1 SGHRS, CDR2 YFSETQ. The DNA of the CDR3 is TGCGCCAGCAGTGGACAGGGGGTGACAGATACGCAGTATTTT. Amino acid sequence: CASSGQGVTDTQYF.

The V and J genes are TRBV30 and TRBJ1-1; unclear D gene. Germline CDR1 reads GTSNPN; CDR2 reads SVGIG (reference sequence). This CDR3 contains 13 residues. Trimming took off 1 base at V and 1 base at J, with 7 bases between the two ends. The CDR3 region has the DNA TGTGCCTGGAGTGAGGGAGGGAACACTGAAGCTTTCTTT. The encoded protein is CAWSEGGNTEAFF.

On this clone: Other DNA sequences in this sample translate to the same CDR3. The rearrangement links TRBV7-2 to TRBJ2-7; 11 bases map to TRBD2. The CDR3 totals 15 residues. CDR1 and CDR2 from the germline V gene are SGHTA and FQGNSA. After removal of 6 bases from V and 2 bases from J, the junction contained 6 bases not matched to a gene. The CDR3 loop is CASSLGTSGTYEQYF. The CDR3 DNA reads as TGTGCCAGCAGTCTTGGGACTAGCGGAACCTACGAGCAGTACTTC.

This clone was found a few times. The chain is built from TRBV7-9 and TRBJ1-4; D is undetermined. From germline, CDR1 is SEHNR and CDR2 FQNEAQ (reference sequence). Trimming shortened V by 2 bases and J by 4 bases, and 11 bases separated the two germline ends. This CDR3 is 15 amino acids long. Here the CDR3 reads CASSLTATVNEKLFF. In DNA form, the CDR3 reads TGTGCCAGCAGCTTAACGGCGACTGTTAATGAAAAACTGTTTTTT.

J is TRBJ2-3 and V is TRBV9; 8 bases are a match to TRBD1. Per germline, CDR1 SGDLS and CDR2 YYNGEE. With V trimmed by 1 base and J by 3 bases, 4 bases remained unmatched. The CDR3 has 15 residues. As DNA, the CDR3 is TGTGCCAGCAGCGTAATGACAGGGGTGACAGATACGCAGTATTTT. Its protein is CASSVMTGVTDTQYF. Full variable domain (missing parts from reference TRBV9 and TRBJ2-3): DSGVTQTPKHLITATGQRVTLRCSPRSGDLSVYWYQQSLDQGLQFLIQYYNGEERAKGNILERFSAQQFPDLHSELNLSSLELGDSALYFCASSVMTGVTDTQYFGPGTRLTVL.

V usage is TRBV4-1 and J usage is TRBJ2-3; TRBD2 aligns across 7 bases. V lost 4 bases and J lost 0; bases outside the gene matches: 7. Germline CDR1 is MGHRA and CDR2 is YSYEKL. CDR3 size: 16 residues. CDR3 coding DNA: TGCGCCAGCAGCCTCCGAGGGAGGGCTAGCACAGATACGCAGTATTTT. It specifies CASSLRGRASTDTQYF.

V is TRBV18 and J is TRBJ2-3; 9 nucleotides agree with TRBD2. Trimming removed 4 bases from V and 4 bases from J; junction bases left unmatched: 12. Germline V gives CDR1 KGHSH, CDR2 LQKENI. The CDR3 covers 17 residues. CDR3 DNA sequence: TGTGCCAGCTCACGTCCTCCGAAGGGCGGGAGGGCAGATACGCAGTATTTT. It encodes CASSRPPKGGRADTQYF.

V usage is TRBV19 and J usage is TRBJ1-1; D is ambiguous. Germline-derived CDR1 and CDR2 are LNHDA and SQIVND (reference sequence). This CDR3 is built from 13 residues. V was shortened by 3 bases and J by 8 bases, with 13 bases between the two germline ends. CDR3: CASSMGRHVEAFF. The CDR3 bases are TGTGCCAGTAGTATGGGTCGACATGTAGAAGCTTTCTTT.

This clone was observed a few times. This sequence joins TRBV30 and TRBJ2-1, with D tentatively TRBD1 (6 bases). Germline loops: CDR1 GTSNPN, CDR2 SVGIG (reference sequence). The CDR3 has 12 amino acids. V was shortened by 2 bases and J by 8 bases, with 10 bases between the two germline ends. In nucleotides, the CDR3 is TGTGCCTGGAGTCCGCCAGGGGATGAGCAGTTCTTC. It codes for CAWSPPGDEQFF.

The rearrangement uses TRBV20-1 and TRBJ2-4; the D gene is possibly TRBD1 (6 bases). CDR3 length: 11 amino acids. Germline V gives CDR1 DFQATT, CDR2 SNEGSKA (reference sequence). CDR3 region: CATPDRNIQYF. In DNA form, the CDR3 reads TGCGCGACCCCTGACAGGAACATTCAGTACTTC.

The chain uses TRBV28 and TRBJ2-7; perhaps TRBD2 as D (5 bases). Germline V gives CDR1 MDHEN, CDR2 SYDVKM. The CDR3 contains 11 residues. Trimming left V 6 bases short and J 7 bases short, with 10 bases between. Here the CDR3 reads CASSTLGEQYF. The CDR3 DNA sequence: TGTGCCAGCAGCACACTAGGAGAGCAGTACTTC.

This clone was seen a handful of times. The CDR3 sequence: CASSQGTIGANYGYTF. In DNA, the CDR3 is TGCGCCAGCAGCCAAGGAACGATAGGGGCGAACTATGGCTACACCTTC. This chain connects TRBV4-3 to TRBJ1-2; possible D gene TRBD1, 5 bases. This CDR3 has 16 residues. CDR1 is LGHNA, CDR2 YSLEER, per germline. Deletions cut 1 base from V and 2 bases from J, with 14 bases between.

The rearrangement uses TRBV11-2 and TRBJ2-5; TRBD2 aligns across 9 bases. The germline gives CDR1 SGHAT, CDR2 FQNNGV. J gave up 5 bases and V 4 bases, and 11 bases lay outside the gene matches. The CDR3 consists of 16 residues. Here the CDR3 reads CASSSGYGTSLETQYF. The CDR3, as DNA: TGTGCCAGCAGCTCCGGCTATGGGACTAGCCTGGAGACCCAGTACTTC. Complete variable domain (other parts from reference TRBV11-2 and TRBJ2-5): EAGVAQSPRYKIIEKRQSVAFWCNPISGHATLYWYQQILGQGPKLLIQFQNNGVVDDSQLPKDRFSAERLKGVDSTLKIQPAKLEDSAVYLCASSSGYGTSLETQYFGPGTRLLVL.

The J gene is TRBJ2-3, the V gene TRBV10-3; 10 bases agree with TRBD2. The CDR3 totals 16 residues. V shed 3 bases and J 2 bases; nucleotides not matched to a gene: 5. Germline loops: CDR1 ENHRY, CDR2 SYGVKD. The CDR3 protein is CAISDFSGGTTDTQYF. Written as DNA, the CDR3 is TGTGCCATCAGTGACTTTAGCGGGGGGACCACAGATACGCAGTATTTT.

This rearrangement joins TRBV10-3 to TRBJ2-7; 11 bases line up with TRBD2. There are 17 residues in the CDR3. The V segment lost 0 bases and the J segment 1 base; nucleotides outside the gene matches: 5. In germline, CDR1 is ENHRY, CDR2 SYGVKD. The CDR3 is CAISESGTSGVSYEQYF. Here the CDR3 DNA reads TGTGCCATCAGTGAGTCGGGGACTAGCGGAGTTTCCTACGAGCAGTACTTC.

This clone was detected a few times. The CDR3 loop is CASSLQYNEQFF. The CDR3 coding sequence is TGTGCCAGCAGCTTGCAATACAATGAGCAGTTCTTC. The chain uses TRBV5-6 and TRBJ2-1; D gene unclear. Germline CDR1 is SGHDT and CDR2 is YYEEEE. This CDR3 has 12 amino acids. With 1 base removed from V and 4 bases from J, the gap between germline ends came to 3 bases.

This clone was counted between two and nine times. Other DNA sequences from this sample encode an identical CDR3 as well. The gene calls are TRBV18 and TRBJ2-3; perhaps TRBD2 as D (5 bases). The germline V gene has CDR1 KGHSH and CDR2 LQKENI. V shed 3 bases and J shed 0 bases, with 13 bases lying between them. The CDR3 sequence is 16 residues long. Written as DNA, the CDR3 is TGTGCCAGCTCACCTATCGCGGGTACTAGCACAGATACGCAGTATTTT. Translated, it gives CASSPIAGTSTDTQYF.

V and J are TRBV15 and TRBJ1-1, with D tentatively TRBD1 (6 bases). The CDR3 extends over 13 amino acids. The germline V and J ends were trimmed by 0 bases and 11 bases, with 13 bases remaining between them. The germline CDR1 and CDR2 sequences are LNHNV and YYDKDF (reference sequence). This chain's CDR3 is CATSREETGKAFF. The CDR3 DNA follows: TGTGCCACCAGCAGAGAGGAAACAGGGAAGGCTTTCTTT.

There are a few counts of this clone. The chain recombines TRBV25-1 with TRBJ2-7; no clear D gene. V lost 5 bases and J 0 bases, leaving 11 bases between the germline ends. The germline gives CDR1 MGHDK, CDR2 SYGVNS. The CDR3 covers 14 residues. The CDR3 reads CASSLSTYSYEQYF. The DNA for the CDR3 is TGTGCCAGCAGTTTATCCACCTACTCCTACGAGCAGTACTTC.

This clone was counted a few times. The rearrangement joins TRBV6-4 to TRBJ2-5; 9 nucleotides line up with TRBD2. Unmatched junction bases numbered 4, after V lost 6 bases and J lost 2 bases. Germline V gene sequence: CDR1 MRHNA, CDR2 SNTAGT. CDR3 length equals 14 residues. CDR3 DNA sequence: TGTGCCAGCAGCCCGACTAGCGGACAAGAGACCCAGTACTTC. Translation: CASSPTSGQETQYF.

The table lists this clone with a few counts. V and J are TRBV30 and TRBJ2-3; D is perhaps TRBD1 (6 bases). V shed 2 bases and J shed 5 bases, with 8 bases lying between them. The CDR3 runs to 12 residues. Germline V CDR1 and CDR2: GTSNPN, SVGIG (reference sequence). DNA for the CDR3: TGTGCCTGGAGTCAGGGGCAAGATACGCAGTATTTT. Its translation is CAWSQGQDTQYF.

This rearrangement joins TRBV9 to TRBJ2-7; 10 positions match TRBD1. The CDR3 has 16 residues. The trim removed 0 bases at V and 2 bases at J, leaving 5 bases unmatched. Germline values: CDR1 SGDLS, CDR2 YYNGEE. CDR3 loop: CASSVGVGTGAYEQYF. CDR3 in DNA: TGTGCCAGCAGCGTAGGGGTGGGGACAGGGGCCTACGAGCAGTACTTC.

This chain uses TRBV9 with TRBJ2-7; maybe TRBD2 (6 bases). Germline V gene data show CDR1 as SGDLS and CDR2 as YYNGEE. Trimming shortened V by 2 bases and J by 2 bases, and 11 bases separated the two germline ends. CDR3 size: 14 residues. The CDR3 protein is CASSVGAGPYEQYF. CDR3 DNA sequence: TGTGCCAGCAGCGTCGGAGCGGGCCCCTACGAGCAGTACTTC. Variable domain in full (rest from reference TRBV9 and TRBJ2-7): DSGVTQTPKHLITATGQRVTLRCSPRSGDLSVYWYQQSLDQGLQFLIQYYNGEERAKGNILERFSAQQFPDLHSELNLSSLELGDSALYFCASSVGAGPYEQYFGPGTRLTVT.